The 24 T cell receptor beta chains reported below all come from one sample, sequenced in a study of shared clonotypes between healthy human individuals. The method was immunoSEQ multiplex PCR; TCRdb's version includes in-frame clones alone and lacks a portion of them. The sample gives over a million clones, over 95% of which show up once; approximately 1.1% is in the top ten. The sequenced sample was naive CD4+ T cells sorted from blood. Subset meaning: CD45RA+ positively selected. Every receptor here comes from a man in his thirties or forties in good health.

This clone was seen only once. V gene TRBV6-5 combines with J gene TRBJ2-1; perhaps TRBD2 as D (5 bases). The CDR3 has 16 amino acids. Germline V gene lookup returns CDR1 MNHEY and CDR2 SVGAGI. The V end was cut by 1 base, the J end by 3 bases, with 13 bases between. This chain's CDR3 is CASSYLSGTHYNEQFF. The CDR3 nucleotides are TGTGCCAGCAGTTACTTATCGGGAACTCACTACAATGAGCAGTTCTTC.

This sequence joins TRBV5-4 and TRBJ2-1, with 7 positions matching TRBD2. The CDR3 has 16 amino acids. J was trimmed by 6 bases and V by 3 bases; bases with no gene match: 12. CDR1 is SGHNT and CDR2 is YYREEE in the germline V gene (reference sequence). The chain's CDR3 is CASSSGASGGLNEQFF. In DNA form, the CDR3 reads TGTGCCAGCAGCTCTGGGGCTAGCGGAGGCCTCAATGAGCAGTTCTTC. The whole variable domain, filled in from reference TRBV5-4 and TRBJ2-1, reads ETGVTQSPTHLIKTRGQQVTLRCSSQSGHNTVSWYQQALGQGPQFIFQYYREEENGRGNFPPRFSGLQFPNYSSELNVNALELDDSALYLCASSSGASGGLNEQFFGPGTRLTVL.

This chain joins TRBV29-1 and TRBJ2-3; TRBD2 matches 10 bases. Germline V gene data show CDR1 as SQVTM and CDR2 as ANQGSEA. The J segment lost 2 bases and the V segment lost 4 bases, leaving 6 bases of the junction unmatched. The CDR3 is 15 residues long. The CDR3 DNA follows: TGCAGCGTTGCGCGTCTAGCGGGAGCCACAGATACGCAGTATTTT. Amino acids: CSVARLAGATDTQYF.

The chain is built from TRBV6-5 and TRBJ2-5; 13 bases align to TRBD2. Germline CDR1 and CDR2: MNHEY and SVGAGI. The CDR3 consists of 15 residues. V shed 2 bases and J 7 bases; nucleotides not matched to a gene: 4. CDR3: CASSYGTSGMGTQYF. CDR3 DNA: TGTGCCAGCAGTTACGGGACTAGCGGGATGGGGACCCAGTACTTC.

V and J are TRBV13 and TRBJ2-1; weak D call: TRBD2 (6 bases). Per germline, CDR1 PRHDT and CDR2 FYEKMQ (reference sequence). V lost 7 bases, J lost 5 bases, and 18 bases lay in between. The CDR3 covers 15 residues. CDR3 residues: CASIHRGGRNNEQFF. CDR3 DNA: TGTGCCAGCATCCACCGTGGGGGGAGGAACAATGAGCAGTTCTTC.

This clone was counted a single time. The chain uses TRBV19 and TRBJ2-1; 7 bases are a match to TRBD2. V trimming: 3 bases; J trimming: 10 bases; junction bases outside the gene matches: 6. CDR3 length: 13 residues. Per the germline V gene, CDR1 is LNHDA and CDR2 is SQIVND (reference sequence). CDR3 DNA sequence: TGTGCCAGTAGTATGGGTGGAGCGGGAGAGCAGTTCTTC. Its protein product is CASSMGGAGEQFF.

The V call is TRBV27, the J call TRBJ2-1; the match to TRBD1 covers 7 bases. The CDR3 totals 13 residues. Looked up from germline, CDR1 is MNHEY and CDR2 is SMNVEV (reference sequence). The V gene end was trimmed by 3 bases and the J gene end by 8 bases; junction bases not matched to a gene: 4. Written as DNA, the CDR3 is TGTGCCAGCAGTTTCAGGGGGAGCCATGAGCAGTTCTTC. This translates into CASSFRGSHEQFF.

The chain combines TRBV7-8 with TRBJ2-7; 9 bases are a match to TRBD1. In germline, CDR1 is SGHVS, CDR2 FQNEAQ. Germline trimming cut 10 bases from V and 2 bases from J; bases unmatched to any gene: 9. The CDR3 runs to 14 residues. The CDR3 nucleotides read TGTGCCACCAATAGGGACAGGGTCCCCTACGAGCAGTACTTC. This gives the protein CATNRDRVPYEQYF.

CDR3 protein: CASSPTGDSYNEQFF. In DNA, the CDR3 is TGTGCCAGCAGCCCTACCGGAGATTCCTACAATGAGCAGTTCTTC. The V gene is TRBV14, the J gene TRBJ2-1; D is unclear. V was trimmed by 4 bases and J by 1 base, leaving 11 bases between them. The CDR3 is made up of 15 amino acids. Germline CDR1 and CDR2: SGHDN and FVKESK.

CDR3 DNA sequence: TGTGCCAGCAGTTTAAAGTTACAGGGGGCTAGGGAGACCCAGTACTTC. It translates to CASSLKLQGARETQYF. The genes are TRBV27 and TRBJ2-5; the match to TRBD1 covers 9 bases. This CDR3 spans 16 amino acids. V shed 2 bases, J shed 5 bases, and the junction held 9 bases outside the gene matches. Germline assignment: CDR1 MNHEY and CDR2 SMNVEV (reference sequence).

The rearrangement joins TRBV10-1 to TRBJ2-1, with 10 nucleotides matching TRBD2. Germline V CDR1 and CDR2: WNHNN, SYGVQD (reference sequence). With 3 bases clipped from V and 8 bases from J, the junction kept 10 bases outside the gene matches. The CDR3 length is 16 residues. The CDR3 bases are TGCGCCAGCAGTGAAACCAGCGGGAGGGCCGATTATGAGCAGTTCTTC. Protein sequence: CASSETSGRADYEQFF.

The chain joins TRBV19 to TRBJ2-1; the D gene is possibly TRBD2 (6 bases). CDR3 length: 14 residues. Trimming shortened V by 4 bases and J by 0 bases, and 7 bases separated the two germline ends. In germline, CDR1 is LNHDA, CDR2 SQIVND (reference sequence). CDR3 DNA: TGTGCCAGTAGTAGGGACTCCTCCTACAATGAGCAGTTCTTC. It yields the protein CASSRDSSYNEQFF.

J is TRBJ1-5 and V is TRBV6-1; weak D call: TRBD1 (6 bases). Germline values: CDR1 MNHNS, CDR2 SASEGT. V lost 2 bases and J 6 bases, leaving 11 bases between the germline ends. This CDR3 region has 14 residues. The CDR3 protein is CASSERGAPQPQHF. The DNA of the CDR3 is TGTGCCAGCAGTGAACGGGGGGCCCCTCAGCCCCAGCATTTT.

The chain is built from TRBV7-6 and TRBJ2-2, with D possibly matching TRBD1 (5 bases). V lost 2 bases and J lost 5, with 12 bases in between. The CDR3 is 15 amino acids. Germline assignment: CDR1 SGHVS and CDR2 FNYEAQ. CDR3: CASSLRQGSTGELFF. CDR3 bases: TGTGCCAGCAGCTTAAGGCAGGGTAGTACCGGGGAGCTGTTTTTT.

J is TRBJ2-1 and V is TRBV5-1, with 12 bases that match TRBD2. Looked up from germline, CDR1 is SGHRS and CDR2 is YFSETQ. The CDR3 has 18 residues. V gave up 5 bases and J gave up 2 bases; unmatched junction bases: 11. The CDR3 is CASSLITLAGGAYNEQFF. The CDR3, as DNA: TGCGCCAGCAGTTTAATCACACTAGCGGGAGGTGCCTACAATGAGCAGTTCTTC. The entire variable domain, with the rest obtained from reference TRBV5-1 and TRBJ2-1, is as follows: KAGVTQTPRYLIKTRGQQVTLSCSPISGHRSVSWYQQTPGQGLQFLFEYFSETQRNKGNFPGRFSGRQFSNSRSEMNVSTLELGDSALYLCASSLITLAGGAYNEQFFGPGTRLTVL.

Points on this clone: Other DNA sequences in this specimen translate into the identical CDR3. Here the CDR3 reads CASSLEGDSSYEQYF. CDR3 DNA: TGTGCCAGCAGCTTAGAGGGGGACAGCTCCTACGAGCAGTACTTC. V is TRBV11-2 and J is TRBJ2-7; 7 nucleotides match TRBD1. This CDR3 has 15 amino acids. CDR1 is SGHAT and CDR2 is FQNNGV in the germline V gene. The junction had 2 bases not matched to a gene; V was cut back by 0 bases and J by 0 bases.

The chain carries TRBV19 and TRBJ2-5, with D perhaps TRBD2 (6 bases). Deletions cut 6 bases from V and 5 bases from J, with 19 bases between. Germline V gene data show CDR1 as LNHDA and CDR2 as SQIVND (reference sequence). The CDR3 has 15 residues. The CDR3 loop reads CASSPLAGGLETQYF. CDR3 bases: TGTGCCAGTAGCCCACTAGCCGGAGGGCTGGAGACCCAGTACTTC.

The gene calls are TRBV30 and TRBJ1-4; D may be TRBD1 (5 bases). The CDR3 sequence is 14 residues long. The V end lost 3 bases, the J end lost 4 bases, and 12 bases lay between the germline ends. The germline V gene encodes CDR1 GTSNPN and CDR2 SVGIG (reference sequence). CDR3 protein: CAWSPGRGNEKLFF. The CDR3 nucleotides read TGTGCCTGGAGCCCGGGTAGGGGTAATGAAAAACTGTTTTTT.

In the case of this clone: Other DNA sequences in the same sample also yield this CDR3. The chain carries TRBV9 and TRBJ2-3; 7 nucleotides line up with TRBD1. CDR3 length: 14 residues. Germline CDR1 and CDR2: SGDLS and YYNGEE. V lost 2 bases to trimming and J lost 3 bases; unmatched junction nucleotides: 3. CDR3 nucleotide sequence: TGTGCCAGCAGCGTGACAGGGTCTACAGATACGCAGTATTTT. Protein: CASSVTGSTDTQYF.

The J gene is TRBJ2-1, the V gene TRBV4-1; TRBD2 aligns across 11 bases. V lost 0 bases, J lost 2 bases, and 3 bases stayed unmatched. The germline V gene encodes CDR1 MGHRA and CDR2 YSYEKL. CDR3 length equals 17 residues. DNA of the CDR3: TGCGCCAGCAGCCAAGACGGGACTAGCGGCACCTACAATGAGCAGTTCTTC. This translates into CASSQDGTSGTYNEQFF.

This clone showed up just once. This sequence joins TRBV7-5 and TRBJ1-2. TRBV7-5 is recorded as a pseudogene. The CDR3 is made up of 16 amino acids. This chain's CDR3 is CVRSPPAAMVNYGYTF. CDR3 in DNA: TGTGTCAGAAGCCCCCCGGCCGCAATGGTTAACTATGGCTACACCTTC.

The chain carries TRBV27 and TRBJ2-5, with 8 positions matching TRBD1. Germline V gives CDR1 MNHEY, CDR2 SMNVEV (reference sequence). The CDR3 loop spans 16 amino acids. Trimming removed 2 bases from V and 2 bases from J; junction bases left unmatched: 7. CDR3 sequence (DNA): TGTGCCAGCAGTTTACTGGGACAGGACCTTCAAGAGACCCAGTACTTC. This gives the protein CASSLLGQDLQETQYF.

This clone has just a few counts. This chain joins TRBV9 and TRBJ1-1, with D uncertain. Germline V CDR1 and CDR2: SGDLS, YYNGEE. V shed 1 base and J shed 0 bases, with 7 bases lying between them. The CDR3 sequence is 14 residues long. The chain's CDR3 is CASSVIGVNTEAFF. The DNA of the CDR3 is TGTGCCAGCAGCGTAATTGGAGTGAACACTGAAGCTTTCTTT.

V usage is TRBV7-3 and J usage is TRBJ2-5, with D possibly matching TRBD2 (7 bases). With 6 bases removed from V and 4 bases from J, the gap between germline ends came to 21 bases. The CDR3 is 16 amino acids. Germline values: CDR1 SGHTA, CDR2 FQGTGA. The CDR3 sequence: CASSLNPRRGGETQYF. CDR3 nucleotides: TGTGCCAGCAGTCTAAATCCCCGAAGGGGGGGAGAGACCCAGTACTTC.